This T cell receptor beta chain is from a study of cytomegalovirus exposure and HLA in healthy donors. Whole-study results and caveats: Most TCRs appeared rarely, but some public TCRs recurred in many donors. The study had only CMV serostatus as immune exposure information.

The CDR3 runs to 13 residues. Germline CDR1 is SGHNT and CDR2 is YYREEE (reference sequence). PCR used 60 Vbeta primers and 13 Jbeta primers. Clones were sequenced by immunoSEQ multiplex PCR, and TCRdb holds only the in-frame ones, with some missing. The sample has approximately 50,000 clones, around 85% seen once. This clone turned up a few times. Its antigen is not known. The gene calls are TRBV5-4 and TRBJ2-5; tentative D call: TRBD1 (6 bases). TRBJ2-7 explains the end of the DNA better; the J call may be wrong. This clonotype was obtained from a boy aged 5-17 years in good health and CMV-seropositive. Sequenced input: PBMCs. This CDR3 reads CASSMNRDYEQYF. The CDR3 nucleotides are TGTGCCAGCAGCATGAACAGGGACTACGAGCAGTACTTC.